Below are 28 T cell receptor beta chains sequenced from a single sample in a study of monozygotic twins with inflammatory bowel disease. For each CDR3 protein, TCRdb gives one entry from its re-call of the 5' RACE reads, without DNA. This table holds 210,000 or so distinct CDR3 sequences. Input material: blood. These receptors were obtained from a human donor with ulcerative colitis or Crohn's disease, or a healthy co-twin of an affected twin (not recorded which).

The J gene is TRBJ2-5, the V gene TRBV24-1; TCRdb's D call of TRBD1 is untestable without DNA. Per germline, CDR1 KGHDR and CDR2 SFDVKD. CDR3 length: 15 residues. The CDR3 region is CATSSKTGVGETQYF.

The chain is built from TRBV5-6 and TRBJ2-3; TCRdb's assignment of TRBD1 cannot be checked, as there is no DNA. The CDR3 length is 15 residues. Germline V gene sequence: CDR1 SGHDT, CDR2 YYEEEE. The CDR3 sequence: CASSLPGGTSNTQYF.

The rearrangement uses TRBV20-1 and TRBJ2-3. CDR1 is DFQATT, CDR2 SNEGSKA, per germline (reference sequence). CDR3 length equals 15 residues. The CDR3 loop reads CSASRTSLFADTQYF.

The genes are TRBV6-5 and TRBJ2-3; TCRdb's D gene call, TRBD1, goes unchecked for lack of DNA. Germline V gene sequence: CDR1 MNHEY, CDR2 SVGAGI. There are 16 residues in the CDR3. This CDR3 reads CASSLGQGAGTDTQYF.

The chain is built from TRBV6-6 and TRBJ2-6. Looked up from germline, CDR1 is MNHNY and CDR2 is SVGAGI (reference sequence). The CDR3 contains 13 residues. The CDR3 spells CASSASGANVLTF.

Here the CDR3 reads CASSVGWNQPQHF. J is TRBJ1-5 and V is TRBV9. The CDR3 runs to 13 residues. Germline V CDR1 and CDR2: SGDLS, YYNGEE.

This rearrangement joins TRBV28 to TRBJ1-1. CDR1 and CDR2 (germline): MDHEN, SYDVKM. The CDR3 spans 12 residues. CDR3 amino acids: CASGTRTEKAFF.

The V gene is TRBV5-1, the J gene TRBJ2-5. The CDR3 runs 13 residues. Germline CDR1 reads SGHRS; CDR2 reads YFSETQ. The CDR3: CASSLDSDRTQYF.

The V call is TRBV23-1, the J call TRBJ2-7; the TCRdb D gene call, TRBD1, has no DNA to confirm it. TRBV23-1 counts as an open reading frame of uncertain function. This CDR3 has 15 amino acids. The CDR3 sequence is CASINLYGHTYEQYF.

V usage is TRBV20-1 and J usage is TRBJ1-4; there is no DNA to check the TCRdb D call of TRBD1. This CDR3 has 16 residues. CDR1 and CDR2 (germline): DFQATT, SNEGSKA (reference sequence). The CDR3 region is CSAGGLPGTVNEKLFF.

The V and J genes are TRBV10-3 and TRBJ1-1; no DNA is available, so the TRBD1 call from TCRdb remains unchecked. CDR1 is ENHRY and CDR2 is SYGVKD in the germline V gene. CDR3 length equals 13 residues. The CDR3 region is CGTTRGRSTEAFF.

The chain uses TRBV7-2 and TRBJ2-1; there is no DNA to check the TCRdb D call of TRBD1. This CDR3 is built from 13 residues. From germline, CDR1 is SGHTA and CDR2 FQGNSA. The CDR3 sequence is CASSPAGGTGKFF.

The V gene is TRBV18, the J gene TRBJ2-7; the TCRdb D gene call, TRBD1, has no DNA to confirm it. This CDR3 contains 15 residues. From germline, CDR1 is KGHSH and CDR2 LQKENI. CDR3 loop: CASSLGQGASYEQYF.

J is TRBJ1-4 and V is TRBV12-3 or TRBV12-4. The CDR3 runs 15 residues. CDR3 sequence reads: CASSPGEGPLEKLFF.

V usage is TRBV30 and J usage is TRBJ2-7; TCRdb returns TRBD2, unconfirmable since there is no DNA. The CDR3 loop spans 14 amino acids. CDR1 is GTSNPN, CDR2 SVGIG, per germline (reference sequence). CDR3: CAWSAGTPTDEQYF.

The chain uses TRBV20-1 and TRBJ1-4. This CDR3 is 12 amino acids long. Germline CDR1 is DFQATT and CDR2 is SNEGSKA (reference sequence). This chain's CDR3 is CSARSLGEKLFF.

The chain has TRBV2 and TRBJ2-7. CDR3 size: 14 residues. The germline CDR1 and CDR2 sequences are SNHLY and FYNNEI. CDR3 amino acids: CASSEAGDTYEQYF. Full variable domain (rest looked up from reference TRBV2 and TRBJ2-7): EPEVTQTPSHQVTQMGQEVILRCVPISNHLYFYWYRQILGQKVEFLVSFYNNEISEKSEIFDDQFSVERPDGSNFTLKIRSTKLEDSAMYFCASSEAGDTYEQYFGPGTRLTVT.

V and J are TRBV2 and TRBJ1-2. The length of the CDR3 is 13 residues. Looked up from germline, CDR1 is SNHLY and CDR2 is FYNNEI. The CDR3 sequence is CASIEYLTNGYTF. The variable domain in full, completed from reference TRBV2 and TRBJ1-2, reads EPEVTQTPSHQVTQMGQEVILRCVPISNHLYFYWYRQILGQKVEFLVSFYNNEISEKSEIFDDQFSVERPDGSNFTLKIRSTKLEDSAMYFCASIEYLTNGYTFGSGTRLTVV.

The chain joins TRBV12-3 or TRBV12-4 to TRBJ1-1; there is no DNA to check the TCRdb D call of TRBD1. This CDR3 region has 14 residues. CDR3 region: CASSMSHEGTEAFF.

The chain carries TRBV3-1 and TRBJ1-1; absent DNA, TCRdb's TRBD1 call cannot be checked. CDR3 length equals 15 residues. Per the germline V gene, CDR1 is LGHDT and CDR2 is YNNKEL (reference sequence). Here the CDR3 reads CASSQGITGHTEAFF. Full variable domain (rest looked up from reference TRBV3-1 and TRBJ1-1): DTAVSQTPKYLVTQMGNDKSIKCEQNLGHDTMYWYKQDSKKFLKIMFSYNNKELIINETVPNRFSPKSPDKAHLNLHINSLELGDSAVYFCASSQGITGHTEAFFGQGTRLTVV.

The V and J genes are TRBV12-3 or TRBV12-4 and TRBJ1-5; absent DNA, TCRdb's TRBD1 call cannot be checked. CDR3 size: 13 residues. The CDR3 is CASRRDRNQLQHF.

The chain links TRBV28 to TRBJ2-1. This CDR3 region has 11 residues. Germline V gene lookup returns CDR1 MDHEN and CDR2 SYDVKM. Here the CDR3 reads CASSFRNEQFF.

The chain has TRBV5-1 and TRBJ2-2. The CDR3 has 15 amino acids. Germline loops: CDR1 SGHRS, CDR2 YFSETQ. CDR3 region: CASSLAGKETGELFF.

The rearrangement links TRBV29-1 to TRBJ1-1; TCRdb outputs TRBD1, but without DNA this stays unchecked. In germline, CDR1 is SQVTM, CDR2 ANQGSEA. The CDR3 is made up of 12 amino acids. This CDR3 reads CSVGKGDTEAFF.

The chain employs TRBV10-3 and TRBJ2-7; TCRdb proposes TRBD1, but this gene call is untestable without DNA. The CDR3 totals 12 residues. CDR1 and CDR2 (germline): ENHRY, SYGVKD. The CDR3 protein is CAISGTAYEQYF.

The rearrangement joins TRBV29-1 to TRBJ1-2. CDR3 length: 12 amino acids. Germline V lookup: CDR1 SQVTM, CDR2 ANQGSEA. The CDR3 loop is CSVDDGLYGYTF.

This chain joins TRBV6-2 or TRBV6-3 and TRBJ2-2; the D call from TCRdb, TRBD2, cannot be confirmed without DNA. The CDR3 sequence is 19 residues long. Per germline, CDR1 MNHEY and CDR2 SVGEGT. The CDR3 sequence: CASSYSSGGEVTYTGELFF.

The chain links TRBV20-1 to TRBJ1-1. The CDR3 is made up of 14 amino acids. CDR1 is DFQATT, CDR2 SNEGSKA, per germline (reference sequence). CDR3 loop: CSARDSSARTEAFF.